This TCR beta chain emerged from a study of blood T cells in healthy people across ages. Findings and limits, study-wide: More naive CD4+ cells and higher diversity marked long-lived donors relative to aged donors. The diversity estimates, figures obtained from one million T cells, were considered underestimates.

This clonotype was found a few times. Its cognate antigen is unknown. A sample-barcoded 5' primer and a J-beta primer mix were used in a second PCR of roughly 6 to 11 cycles. TCRdb redid the calling of the 5' RACE reads with MiXCR, one entry per CDR3 protein. Of about 1.6 million distinct CDR3 sequences in the sample, roughly 32% are singletons; the top ten hold over 9%. V lost 4 bases to trimming and J lost 2 bases; unmatched junction nucleotides: 7. The CDR3 spans 15 residues. Germline assignment: CDR1 LGHNA and CDR2 YNFKEQ. The specimen sequenced was blood. This chain joins TRBV4-2 and TRBJ2-5, with TRBD1 identical over 7 bases. The receptor was isolated from a woman younger than 45 in good health. The CDR3 coding sequence is TGTGCCAGCAGCCCGAGGACGGGACAGCAAGAGACCCAGTACTTC. Encoded protein: CASSPRTGQQETQYF.